Below, one T cell receptor (beta chain) is given with its context. The antigen remains unidentified. The data stem from a study of molecular identifiers for immune sequencing clone quantification. Findings and limits, study-wide: Among effectors, clones above 20 RNA copies held over 97% of molecules; among naive cells, under 1%.

TCRdb re-called the PCR reads through MiXCR, storing one row per CDR3 protein. The sample has some 650,000 distinct CDR3 sequences, nearly 20% seen once. The sample was naive CD8+ T cells from blood, with Jurkat cell RNA spiked in. The subset here: FACS-sorted CD8+CD4-CCR7+CD45RA+ naive T cells. The sequence was obtained from a human donor in good health. Some libraries in this study had Jurkat cell RNA spiked in.

The CDR3 protein is CASSTYRQGASTEAFF. The CDR3 DNA sequence: TGTGCCAGTAGTACCTATCGACAGGGGGCGTCCACTGAAGCTTTCTTT. The rearrangement joins TRBV19 to TRBJ1-1, with TRBD1 identical over 10 bases. With V trimmed by 4 bases and J by 4 bases, 9 bases remained unmatched. The CDR3 has 16 residues. Looked up from germline, CDR1 is LNHDA and CDR2 is SQIVND (reference sequence). Looking up the rest from reference TRBV19 and TRBJ1-1 gives the full variable domain: DGGITQSPKYLFRKEGQNVTLSCEQNLNHDAMYWYRQDPGQGLRLIYYSQIVNDFQKGDIAEGYSVSREKKESFPLTVTSAQKNPTAFYLCASSTYRQGASTEAFFGQGTRLTVV.